This is a list of T cell receptor beta chains from one sample in a study of T-cell memory formation after mild COVID-19. TCRdb used MiXCR to reprocess the 5' RACE reads, holding one entry per CDR3 protein. Altogether 200,000 to 250,000 distinct CDR3 sequences are present, roughly 10% being singletons, with the ten largest covering roughly 4%. The source material was PBMCs or a T cell subset sorted from them (not recorded which). The receptors were sampled from a man aged 18-30 years who had mild COVID-19 (a few samples of this study predate the infection). Cell type and time point are not known. Both conserved end residues are part of each CDR3. A D gene is named only where the DNA matches it firmly. Not every row has a clone size; where given, it reads once, few, many or a size class.

TRBV9	TRBJ2-3	many	-	TGTGCCAGCAGCGTAGGAGTGGGCACAGATACGCAGTATTTT	CASSVGVGTDTQYF
TRBV6-5	TRBJ2-5	-	-	TGTGCCAGCAGTTTGGGCAGGGGCGTTGAGACCCAGTACTTC	CASSLGRGVETQYF
TRBV4-1	TRBJ2-4	many	-	TGCGCCAGCAGCCAAGCGGACCGCAAGTACTTC	CASSQADRKYF
TRBV7-2	TRBJ1-1	-	-	TGTGCCAGCAGCACATCCCCCCCTAGGCTAGGAGCTGAAGCTTTCTTT	CASSTSPPRLGAEAFF
TRBV6-5	TRBJ1-1	few	-	TGTGCCAGCAGTTACTTGTCCCATCTGGGGTTAGCTTTCTTT	CASSYLSHLGLAFF
TRBV12-3/TRBV12-4	TRBJ2-3	many	-	TGTGCCAGCAGTCCGATTACCGCCACAGATACGCAGTATTTT	CASSPITATDTQYF
TRBV25-1	TRBJ1-6	-	-	TGTGCCAGCAGTGAAGGGGCACCCCTCCACTTT	CASSEGAPLHF
TRBV7-2	TRBJ1-3	few	-	TGTGCCAGCAGAAATGGGTGGGGAAACACCATATATTTT	CASRNGWGNTIYF
TRBV5-4	TRBJ1-4	few	-	TGTGCCAGCAGCTCCGCCAGGGATTCTAATGAAAAACTGTTTTTT	CASSSARDSNEKLFF
TRBV12-3/TRBV12-4	TRBJ2-5	many	-	TGTGCCAGCAGACACACTATACGAGGGGAGACCCAGTACTTC	CASRHTIRGETQYF
TRBV5-6	TRBJ2-1	few	-	TGTGCCAGCAGCCCCCTTACCGACTTCAGGGGCCTACTCGATTACAATGAGCAGTTCTTC	CASSPLTDFRGLLDYNEQFF
TRBV5-1	TRBJ1-6	few	TRBD1	TGCGCCAGCAGCACTGGTGGGACAGGGCCCCAAGTGACCCTCCACTTT	CASSTGGTGPQVTLHF
TRBV12-3/TRBV12-4	TRBJ2-1	many	-	TGTGCCAGCAGTTTTGGTTCTCTCGGCAGGCTCCAACTAACCAATGAGCAGTTCTTC	CASSFGSLGRLQLTNEQFF
TRBV4-1	TRBJ1-5	many	-	TGCGCCAGCAGCCCGCAGGAGTATAGCAATCAGCCCCAGCATTTT	CASSPQEYSNQPQHF
TRBV28	TRBJ2-7	-	TRBD1	TGTGCCAGCAGAGAGACAGGGTCTAAAGAGCAGTACTTC	CASRETGSKEQYF
TRBV30	TRBJ1-5	few	-	TGTGCCTGGAGTGGTGCCGGTCAGCCCCAGCATTTT	CAWSGAGQPQHF
TRBV6-5	TRBJ1-5	few	TRBD1	TGTGCCAGCAGCCCGACAGGGGGAGGCAATCAGCCCCAGCATTTT	CASSPTGGGNQPQHF
TRBV5-1	TRBJ2-7	-	-	TGCGCCAGCAGCCGCGGGACGGGTTCTAGCTACGAGCAGTACTTC	CASSRGTGSSYEQYF
TRBV5-1	TRBJ2-1	few	TRBD2	TGCGCCAGCAGCGTCGTAGCGGGGGGCGGGTACAATGAGCAGTTCTTC	CASSVVAGGGYNEQFF
TRBV27	TRBJ2-3	few	TRBD2	TGTGCCAGCAGTCCAAGGACTAGCGGGGTAGATACGCAGTATTTT	CASSPRTSGVDTQYF
TRBV19	TRBJ2-2	-	-	TGTGCCAGTAGTTTCCGACTCACCAGGAACACCGGGGAGCTGTTTTTT	CASSFRLTRNTGELFF
TRBV19	TRBJ1-5	-	-	TGTGCCAGTACCTCCCCGAGGGGAGGGGTAGGTCAGCCCCAGCATTTT	CASTSPRGGVGQPQHF
TRBV7-2	TRBJ1-2	-	-	TGTGCCAGCAGTTCCACGGAGCCCTATGGCTACACCTTC	CASSSTEPYGYTF
TRBV5-1	TRBJ1-4	few	TRBD1	TGCGCCAGCAGCTTCGGACAGGGCATGGATGAAAAACTGTTTTTT	CASSFGQGMDEKLFF
TRBV12-3/TRBV12-4	TRBJ1-5	-	-	TGTGCCAGCAGGACGACAGAGGACAATCAGCCCCAGCATTTT	CASRTTEDNQPQHF
TRBV4-3	TRBJ1-2	many	-	TGCGCCAGCACCCGGCAGGCAGGGGACTCCTATGGCTACACCTTC	CASTRQAGDSYGYTF
TRBV6-2/TRBV6-3	TRBJ2-1	few	TRBD2	TGTGCCAGCAGTTGGGTAGCGGGGGCCCCCTCCTACAATGAGCAGTTCTTC	CASSWVAGAPSYNEQFF
TRBV7-3	TRBJ1-1	-	TRBD1	TGTGCCAGCAGCCAAACACATATAACAGGGGGCGCCGAAGCTTTCTTT	CASSQTHITGGAEAFF
TRBV7-9	TRBJ1-4	-	-	TGTGCCAGCAGCTTTGGGGTGGGGACCAATGAAAAACTGTTTTTT	CASSFGVGTNEKLFF
TRBV7-8	TRBJ2-6	many	TRBD1	TGTGCCAGCAGCTACAGGGGACGTGGGGCCAACGTCCTGACTTTC	CASSYRGRGANVLTF
TRBV5-1	TRBJ1-1	-	TRBD1	TGCGCCAGCAGCAGGGACAGATCGAACACTGAAGCTTTCTTT	CASSRDRSNTEAFF
TRBV7-9	TRBJ1-1	-	-	TGTGCCAGCAGCCGCGAGCCGGGCAGTGAAGCTTTCTTT	CASSREPGSEAFF
TRBV6-2/TRBV6-3	TRBJ1-5	few	TRBD1	TGTGCCAGCAGTTACCAAACCGGGACAGGGTTTCTAGGTCAGCCCCAGCATTTT	CASSYQTGTGFLGQPQHF
TRBV7-9	TRBJ2-2	few	-	TGTGCCAGCTCCCCTCGCCCTTGGTATTCCCCGAACACCGGGGAGCTGTTTTTT	CASSPRPWYSPNTGELFF
TRBV28	TRBJ2-1	-	-	TGTGCCAGCACCCCCTCTGGACAGCCCGCACTCTTC	CASTPSGQPALF
TRBV6-5	TRBJ2-5	many	-	TGTGCCAGCAGGCCAGGGGGGCGTGAGACCCAGTACTTC	CASRPGGRETQYF
TRBV7-2	TRBJ2-7	-	-	TGTGCCAGCAGCTTCCACCGGGACGGGCCCTACGAGCAGTACTTC	CASSFHRDGPYEQYF
TRBV6-5	TRBJ2-1	few	-	TGTGCCAGCAGTTACGCGGGGGCAAATGAGCAGTTCTTC	CASSYAGANEQFF
TRBV4-1	TRBJ2-7	many	-	TGCGCCAGCAGCCAATTCTACGAGCAGTACTTC	CASSQFYEQYF
TRBV19	TRBJ1-4	few	-	TGTGCCAGTAGTATATGGCAACGGGGTGAAAAACTGTTTTTT	CASSIWQRGEKLFF
TRBV4-1	TRBJ1-1	few	-	TGCGCCAGCAGCCAAGGGGGTGGATGGGCTGAAGCTTTCTTT	CASSQGGGWAEAFF
TRBV15	TRBJ2-7	-	TRBD1	TGTGCCACCAGCAGAGAGGGGACAGGAGACTACGAGCAGTACTTC	CATSREGTGDYEQYF
TRBV12-3/TRBV12-4	TRBJ2-7	many	-	TGTGCCAGCAGCCTGGTTGGGGGGTACTACGAGCAGTACTTC	CASSLVGGYYEQYF
TRBV12-3/TRBV12-4	TRBJ2-1	many	TRBD2	TGTGCCAGCAGTGGACTAGCATTTGAGCAGTTCTTC	CASSGLAFEQFF
TRBV29-1	TRBJ2-3	-	-	TGCAGCGTTGACGTACCTTCCCCGGGGGAGAGCACAGATACGCAGTATTTT	CSVDVPSPGESTDTQYF
TRBV6-5	TRBJ2-3	few	TRBD2	TGTGCCAGCAGTTACCGACGAGGCAAGAAAAGCGGGGGCCGAACAGATACGCAGTATTTT	CASSYRRGKKSGGRTDTQYF
TRBV12-5	TRBJ2-4	few	TRBD1	TGTGCTAGTGGTACTACACAGGGGGTTGCCAAAAACATTCAGTACTTC	CASGTTQGVAKNIQYF
TRBV18	TRBJ1-3	few	-	TGTGCCAGCTCACCCTCTGCAGGCGTCTCTGGAAACACCATATATTTT	CASSPSAGVSGNTIYF
TRBV15	TRBJ2-6	-	TRBD1	TGTGCCACCAGCAAGACAGGGGGCACTGGGGCCAACGTCCTGACTTTC	CATSKTGGTGANVLTF
TRBV4-3	TRBJ2-1	-	TRBD2	TGCGCCAGCAGCCAAGTAGGTAGCGGGGGGCTTAATGAGCAGTTCTTC	CASSQVGSGGLNEQFF
TRBV6-1	TRBJ2-7	few	-	TGTGCCAGCAGTGAAGCGCGAGTGGACGAGCAGTACTTC	CASSEARVDEQYF
TRBV27	TRBJ1-1	few	-	TGTGCCAGCAGTCTACCGGACACTGAAGCTTTCTTT	CASSLPDTEAFF